A selection of T cell receptor beta chains follows, all from one sample in a study of T cells after yellow fever vaccination. Each CDR3 protein gets one entry after TCRdb re-called the 5' RACE reads with MiXCR. The sample has roughly 340,000 distinct CDR3 sequences, approximately 3.9% seen once. This sample comprised PBMCs, obtained 5 days after the yellow fever booster vaccination. Every receptor here comes from a man aged 18-30 years who received the YFV17D yellow fever vaccine. Both conserved end residues are part of each CDR3. The order of the fields is J gene, clone size, V gene, D gene, CDR3 DNA, CDR3 protein. The D gene is left open where the match is weak. Some rows mark clone size as missing; the rest say once, few, many or name a class of expanded clone.

J gene: TRBJ2-7; clone size: many; V gene: TRBV4-2; D gene: -; CDR3 DNA: TGTGCCAGCAGCCCCGGGACTGGGGACCCCTACGAGCAGTACTTC; CDR3 protein: CASSPGTGDPYEQYF
J gene: TRBJ1-1; clone size: many; V gene: TRBV5-1; D gene: -; CDR3 DNA: TGCGCCAGCAGCGATGTTGGGGACCCATGGACCGAAGCTTTCTTT; CDR3 protein: CASSDVGDPWTEAFF
J gene: TRBJ1-2; clone size: -; V gene: TRBV12-2; D gene: -; CDR3 DNA: TGTGCAAGTCGCTTAGCGGGGTCGACCGGCGGCTACACCTTC; CDR3 protein: CASRLAGSTGGYTF
J gene: TRBJ1-3; clone size: -; V gene: TRBV20-1; D gene: -; CDR3 DNA: TGCAGTGCTAGTTCTGGGGGCGAGAGAAACACCATATATTTT; CDR3 protein: CSASSGGERNTIYF
J gene: TRBJ1-5; clone size: -; V gene: TRBV7-3; D gene: -; CDR3 DNA: TGTGCCAGCAGCAGAAAAGGGGGTCAGCCCCAGCATTTT; CDR3 protein: CASSRKGGQPQHF
J gene: TRBJ1-5; clone size: -; V gene: TRBV7-9; D gene: TRBD1; CDR3 DNA: TGTGCCAGCAGCTTGACAGGGGTTCAGCCCCAGCATTTT; CDR3 protein: CASSLTGVQPQHF
J gene: TRBJ1-5; clone size: few; V gene: TRBV7-8; D gene: -; CDR3 DNA: TGTGCCAGCAGCCGCCGGGGTTCCAATCAGCCCCAGCATTTT; CDR3 protein: CASSRRGSNQPQHF
J gene: TRBJ2-4; clone size: -; V gene: TRBV3-1; D gene: -; CDR3 DNA: TGTGCCAGCAGCCAAGATCGGATCAAAAACATTCAGTACTTC; CDR3 protein: CASSQDRIKNIQYF
J gene: TRBJ2-2; clone size: few; V gene: TRBV5-1; D gene: -; CDR3 DNA: TGCGCCAGCAGCTTTGCCTCCGCGAACACCGGGGAGCTGTTTTTT; CDR3 protein: CASSFASANTGELFF
J gene: TRBJ2-2; clone size: many; V gene: TRBV7-3; D gene: -; CDR3 DNA: TGTGCCAGCAGTGGGGACACCAACACCGGGGAGCTGTTTTTT; CDR3 protein: CASSGDTNTGELFF
J gene: TRBJ1-1; clone size: few; V gene: TRBV6-1; D gene: -; CDR3 DNA: TGTGCCAGCAGAGGGGTGGCAGGACAGCTGAACACTGAAGCTTTCTTT; CDR3 protein: CASRGVAGQLNTEAFF
J gene: TRBJ2-3; clone size: many; V gene: TRBV20-1; D gene: TRBD2; CDR3 DNA: TGCAGTGCGTTTAGCGGGGGGGCCACAGATACGCAGTATTTT; CDR3 protein: CSAFSGGATDTQYF
J gene: TRBJ1-1; clone size: few; V gene: TRBV20-1; D gene: TRBD1; CDR3 DNA: TGCAGTGCTAGGGACAGGGTTTTGGGGAACACTGAAGCTTTCTTT; CDR3 protein: CSARDRVLGNTEAFF
J gene: TRBJ2-7; clone size: many; V gene: TRBV6-5; D gene: TRBD1; CDR3 DNA: TGTGCCAGCAGGAGACAGGGTCGGGAGCAGTACTTC; CDR3 protein: CASRRQGREQYF
J gene: TRBJ2-1; clone size: many; V gene: TRBV20-1; D gene: TRBD2; CDR3 DNA: TGCAGTGCTAGAGCCGGGGGGGCTTACAATGAGCAGTTCTTC; CDR3 protein: CSARAGGAYNEQFF
J gene: TRBJ1-3; clone size: many; V gene: TRBV4-3; D gene: -; CDR3 DNA: TGCGCCAGCAGCGAACTCCGGGACCCCGGCTCTGGAAACACCATATATTTT; CDR3 protein: CASSELRDPGSGNTIYF
J gene: TRBJ1-2; clone size: -; V gene: TRBV5-1; D gene: -; CDR3 DNA: TGCGCCAGCAGCTTGGATAGACAGAAATCGTCCTATGGCTACACCTTC; CDR3 protein: CASSLDRQKSSYGYTF
J gene: TRBJ2-2; clone size: -; V gene: TRBV29-1; D gene: -; CDR3 DNA: TGCAGCGTTGCTGCGAGGGCAGATACCGGGGAGCTGTTTTTT; CDR3 protein: CSVAARADTGELFF
J gene: TRBJ2-2; clone size: -; V gene: TRBV20-1; D gene: TRBD1; CDR3 DNA: TGCAGTGCCCGAGCAGCGGCCGGCAAAGGACAGGCGAACACCGGGGAGCTGTTTTTT; CDR3 protein: CSARAAAGKGQANTGELFF
J gene: TRBJ2-5; clone size: -; V gene: TRBV10-1; D gene: -; CDR3 DNA: TGCGCCAGCAGTGAACCCGGGATCCAAGAGACCCAGTACTTC; CDR3 protein: CASSEPGIQETQYF
J gene: TRBJ1-6; clone size: many; V gene: TRBV4-2; D gene: TRBD1; CDR3 DNA: TGTGCCAGCAGCCAAGAAGGGACAGGAAACTCACCCCTCCACTTT; CDR3 protein: CASSQEGTGNSPLHF
J gene: TRBJ2-2; clone size: few; V gene: TRBV28; D gene: -; CDR3 DNA: TGTGCCAGCAGTTTCCCCAGGGTCTCCGGGGAGCTGTTTTTT; CDR3 protein: CASSFPRVSGELFF
J gene: TRBJ1-1; clone size: many; V gene: TRBV7-9; D gene: -; CDR3 DNA: TGTGCCAGCAGCTTAGGGGCACCTGAAGCTTTCTTT; CDR3 protein: CASSLGAPEAFF
J gene: TRBJ2-7; clone size: few; V gene: TRBV11-2; D gene: -; CDR3 DNA: TGTGCCAGCAGCCCCCGGGATCGCGAGCAGTACTTC; CDR3 protein: CASSPRDREQYF
J gene: TRBJ2-2; clone size: many; V gene: TRBV12-3/TRBV12-4; D gene: -; CDR3 DNA: TGTGCCAGCAGTTTCTGGCAGGGGAACACCGGGGAGCTGTTTTTT; CDR3 protein: CASSFWQGNTGELFF
J gene: TRBJ2-3; clone size: few; V gene: TRBV2; D gene: TRBD1; CDR3 DNA: TGTGCCAGCCCAAGACAGGGTCAAGATACGCAGTATTTT; CDR3 protein: CASPRQGQDTQYF
J gene: TRBJ2-5; clone size: -; V gene: TRBV5-1; D gene: -; CDR3 DNA: TGCGCCAGCCGTACTAGCCCGGGGGAGACCCAGTACTTC; CDR3 protein: CASRTSPGETQYF
J gene: TRBJ2-5; clone size: many; V gene: TRBV4-3; D gene: -; CDR3 DNA: TGCGCCAGCAGCCTCAGGGCCCGGGAGACCCAGTACTTC; CDR3 protein: CASSLRARETQYF
J gene: TRBJ2-1; clone size: -; V gene: TRBV29-1; D gene: -; CDR3 DNA: TGCAGCCTCTCCAACGGGGATGAGCAGTTCTTC; CDR3 protein: CSLSNGDEQFF
J gene: TRBJ1-4; clone size: -; V gene: TRBV5-1; D gene: -; CDR3 DNA: TGCGCCAGCAGCCTGACCTCCGCGGAACTGTTTTTT; CDR3 protein: CASSLTSAELFF
J gene: TRBJ2-7; clone size: few; V gene: TRBV5-1; D gene: -; CDR3 DNA: TGCGCCAGCAGCTTGTTCGGCCAATCCTACGAGCAGTACTTC; CDR3 protein: CASSLFGQSYEQYF
J gene: TRBJ2-7; clone size: many; V gene: TRBV18; D gene: TRBD1; CDR3 DNA: TGTGCCAGCTCACCCGGGACAGGGTCCTCCTACGAGCAGTACTTC; CDR3 protein: CASSPGTGSSYEQYF
J gene: TRBJ2-3; clone size: many; V gene: TRBV7-2; D gene: TRBD1; CDR3 DNA: TGTGCCAGCGTAGGACAGGGGATTACAGATACGCAGTATTTT; CDR3 protein: CASVGQGITDTQYF
J gene: TRBJ1-2; clone size: -; V gene: TRBV4-1; D gene: -; CDR3 DNA: TGCGCCAGCAGCCCGAGACCGGTGTCTCCTGGCTATGGCTACACCTTC; CDR3 protein: CASSPRPVSPGYGYTF
J gene: TRBJ1-5; clone size: many; V gene: TRBV12-3/TRBV12-4; D gene: -; CDR3 DNA: TGTGCCAGCAGTTTGGGGGTAGAGTTTTGGCCCCAGCATTTT; CDR3 protein: CASSLGVEFWPQHF
J gene: TRBJ2-6; clone size: few; V gene: TRBV18; D gene: -; CDR3 DNA: TGTGCCAGCTCAGCGGATCTCTCTGGGGCCAACGTCCTGACTTTC; CDR3 protein: CASSADLSGANVLTF
J gene: TRBJ2-7; clone size: few; V gene: TRBV20-1; D gene: -; CDR3 DNA: TGCAGTGCTAGAGATACAAGGGGGATGTACGAGCAGTACTTC; CDR3 protein: CSARDTRGMYEQYF
J gene: TRBJ1-1; clone size: -; V gene: TRBV28; D gene: TRBD1; CDR3 DNA: TGTGCCAGCAGTTCCCCGCCGGAGGGGGCCACTGAAGCTTTCTTT; CDR3 protein: CASSSPPEGATEAFF
J gene: TRBJ1-6; clone size: -; V gene: TRBV7-2; D gene: -; CDR3 DNA: TGTGCCAGCAGCTTAATGGGTTCACCCCTCCACTTT; CDR3 protein: CASSLMGSPLHF
J gene: TRBJ2-1; clone size: -; V gene: TRBV12-3/TRBV12-4; D gene: TRBD2; CDR3 DNA: TGTGCCAGCAGTTTTCCTCCTGGAGCGGGGGGGCCGAATGAGCAGTTCTTC; CDR3 protein: CASSFPPGAGGPNEQFF
J gene: TRBJ1-1; clone size: -; V gene: TRBV4-2; D gene: -; CDR3 DNA: TGTGCCAGCAGCCAAGAAGGGGTAAGGTCCTCGCCGAGGACTGAAGCTTTCTTT; CDR3 protein: CASSQEGVRSSPRTEAFF
J gene: TRBJ1-1; clone size: few; V gene: TRBV7-9; D gene: -; CDR3 DNA: TGTGCCAGCAGCCCAGGGGACAACACTGAAGCTTTCTTT; CDR3 protein: CASSPGDNTEAFF
J gene: TRBJ2-4; clone size: many; V gene: TRBV20-1; D gene: -; CDR3 DNA: TGCAGTGCTAGTATTTGGTCCAAAAACATTCAGTACTTC; CDR3 protein: CSASIWSKNIQYF
J gene: TRBJ2-3; clone size: few; V gene: TRBV7-9; D gene: -; CDR3 DNA: TGTGCCAGCAGCCCTTGGGTACAGATCGGAATTCCAGCTAGCACAGATACGCAGTATTTT; CDR3 protein: CASSPWVQIGIPASTDTQYF
J gene: TRBJ1-1; clone size: -; V gene: TRBV6-5; D gene: -; CDR3 DNA: TGTGCCAGCAGTTATATGGGATTGTCCACTGAAGCTTTCTTT; CDR3 protein: CASSYMGLSTEAFF
J gene: TRBJ1-2; clone size: many; V gene: TRBV10-3; D gene: TRBD1; CDR3 DNA: TGTGCCATCAGTACAGGGGACGTCGCCTATGGCTACACCTTC; CDR3 protein: CAISTGDVAYGYTF
J gene: TRBJ1-1; clone size: many; V gene: TRBV6-5; D gene: -; CDR3 DNA: TGTGCCAGCAGTTACTCGGGCCCTCGGAACACTGAAGCTTTCTTT; CDR3 protein: CASSYSGPRNTEAFF
J gene: TRBJ2-1; clone size: -; V gene: TRBV5-1; D gene: -; CDR3 DNA: TGCGCCAGCAGCTTCCCGGCCGGGAACAATGAGCAGTTCTTC; CDR3 protein: CASSFPAGNNEQFF
J gene: TRBJ2-1; clone size: few; V gene: TRBV12-3/TRBV12-4; D gene: -; CDR3 DNA: TGTGCCAGCAGTCGAGGGATGGGGCAGTTCTTC; CDR3 protein: CASSRGMGQFF
J gene: TRBJ2-1; clone size: many; V gene: TRBV5-1; D gene: -; CDR3 DNA: TGCGCCAGCAGCTTGGGAGGGATCTACAATGAGCAGTTCTTC; CDR3 protein: CASSLGGIYNEQFF
J gene: TRBJ2-3; clone size: many; V gene: TRBV7-9; D gene: -; CDR3 DNA: TGTGCCAGCAGCGCCGGGGGGCGGACCCGGCTGCCAGATACGCAGTATTTT; CDR3 protein: CASSAGGRTRLPDTQYF
J gene: TRBJ1-6; clone size: many; V gene: TRBV7-2; D gene: TRBD1; CDR3 DNA: TGTGCCAGCAGCTTCGGGGACAGAAGGCGATCACCCCTCCACTTT; CDR3 protein: CASSFGDRRRSPLHF
J gene: TRBJ2-6; clone size: few; V gene: TRBV5-1; D gene: -; CDR3 DNA: TGCGCCAGCAGCTGGAGCTCTGGGGCCAACGTCCTGACTTTC; CDR3 protein: CASSWSSGANVLTF
J gene: TRBJ1-5; clone size: few; V gene: TRBV5-8; D gene: TRBD1; CDR3 DNA: TGTGCCAGCAGCATGACAGGGATTCGGCCCCAGCATTTT; CDR3 protein: CASSMTGIRPQHF
J gene: TRBJ2-5; clone size: few; V gene: TRBV12-3/TRBV12-4; D gene: -; CDR3 DNA: TGTGCCAGCGGGGGGCCGCCAGAGGCCCAGTACTTC; CDR3 protein: CASGGPPEAQYF
J gene: TRBJ1-1; clone size: -; V gene: TRBV6-5; D gene: -; CDR3 DNA: TGTGCCAGCAGTTACTCCGGAGGTCAGATGAACACTGAAGCTTTCTTT; CDR3 protein: CASSYSGGQMNTEAFF
J gene: TRBJ2-1; clone size: -; V gene: TRBV7-8; D gene: TRBD2; CDR3 DNA: TGTGCCAGCAGCTTACCGACTAGCGGGGCCCTCAATGAGCAGTTCTTC; CDR3 protein: CASSLPTSGALNEQFF
J gene: TRBJ1-6; clone size: many; V gene: TRBV4-3; D gene: -; CDR3 DNA: TGCGCCAGCAGCCAAGCGGGACACGACTTTAATTCACCCCTCCACTTT; CDR3 protein: CASSQAGHDFNSPLHF
J gene: TRBJ1-6; clone size: few; V gene: TRBV7-2; D gene: -; CDR3 DNA: TGTGCCAGCAGCCTCATGAATTCACCCCTCCACTTT; CDR3 protein: CASSLMNSPLHF